Sequencing of this T cell receptor (beta chain) was carried out in a study of T cells after yellow fever vaccination. UMIs and a universal primer site were added when TCR cDNA was made by 5'RACE template switching. TCRdb reprocessed the 5' RACE reads with MiXCR, giving one entry per CDR3 protein. Found here are about 74,000 distinct CDR3 sequences, about 6.6% of them singletons; the top ten hold around 35%. The CDR3 length is 19 residues. Germline V CDR1 and CDR2: LGHNA, YSLEER. V trimming: 4 bases; J trimming: 1 base; junction bases outside the gene matches: 19. A note on this clonotype: Its matching antigen is unknown.

Overall study results and limits: Secondary responses were weaker yet peaked faster, day 5 versus 15.

The chain recombines TRBV4-3 with TRBJ2-7; 7 bases match TRBD1. This sequence was found in a man younger than 35 who received the YFV17D yellow fever vaccine. The sequenced sample was CD8+ T cells sorted from PBMCs, obtained 5 to 6 days after the first yellow fever vaccination. The CDR3 DNA is TGCGCCAGCAGCCGTGGTTCGCCCGATGACAGGGCCAGATCCTACGAGCAGTACGTC. It codes for CASSRGSPDDRARSYEQYV.